The 29 T cell receptor beta chains in this list originate from one sample, sequenced in a study of blood T cell repertoires in COVID-19 (dated by TCRdb to between 2020 and 2021). Library prep was done by the immunoSEQ multiplex PCR assay. TCRdb holds this immuneACCESS table with in-frame rearrangements only. Some clones are missing; in checked studies, unresolved V genes explain under half, and the rest has no known cause. This sample has around 150,000 clones in its table, and about nine tenths of those were observed once. The top ten constitute 3% to 4% of the sample. Source material: peripheral blood. These receptors all stem from a woman aged 55-70 years who had recovered from COVID-19.

The rearrangement joins TRBV2 to TRBJ2-7, with D possibly TRBD2 on 6 matching bases. The germline V gene has CDR1 SNHLY and CDR2 FYNNEI. The CDR3 length is 16 residues. Between the trimmed V and J ends, which lost 3 bases and 0 bases, there was a span of 15 bases. In DNA, the CDR3 is TGTGCCAGCAGTGAGTGGTCGGCGGGGAACTCCTACGAGCAGTACTTC. Translation: CASSEWSAGNSYEQYF.

This sequence joins TRBV2 and TRBJ1-1, with a possible D match to TRBD1 (5 bases). The germline V gene has CDR1 SNHLY and CDR2 FYNNEI. Trimming pared 5 bases from V and 1 base from J, leaving 8 bases between. The CDR3 runs to 13 residues. The CDR3 DNA follows: TGTGCCAGCAGTAGGGGTGGGAACACTGAAGCTTTCTTT. Translation: CASSRGGNTEAFF.

The chain couples TRBV21-1 to TRBJ2-7; the DNA was not compared with TRBD1, the D call given in the table. TRBV21-1 is marked as a pseudogene. CDR3 length: 16 residues. The CDR3 protein is CASSGGPDRGVGEQYF. The CDR3 coding sequence is TGTGCCAGCAGTGGTGGTCCAGACAGGGGGGTGGGCGAGCAGTACTTC.

Only a few counts were recorded for this clone. V gene TRBV11-3 combines with J gene TRBJ2-1; D gene ambiguous. Germline V lookup: CDR1 SGHNT, CDR2 YENEEA. The V gene lost 1 base and the J gene lost 4 bases, with 8 bases spanning the gap. The CDR3 runs to 14 residues. In nucleotides, the CDR3 is TGTGCCAGCAGCTTAGGTCAGGAATACAATGAGCAGTTCTTC. It translates to CASSLGQEYNEQFF.

The rearrangement joins TRBV11-2 to TRBJ2-3; possibly TRBD2 for D (5 bases). Germline values: CDR1 SGHAT, CDR2 FQNNGV. V was pared by 5 bases and J by 0 bases, with 18 bases between. This CDR3 spans 17 amino acids. The CDR3 coding sequence is TGTGCCAGCAGCCTCCCTGGCCGGGGTTTTAGCACAGATACGCAGTATTTT. Translated: CASSLPGRGFSTDTQYF.

This chain joins TRBV4-2 and TRBJ2-5, with TRBD2 identical over 7 bases. The CDR3 totals 15 residues. J was trimmed by 2 bases and V by 1 base; bases with no gene match: 4. CDR1 LGHNA and CDR2 YNFKEQ come from the germline V gene. CDR3 bases: TGTGCCAGCAGCCAAGGCCGGGGGGAACAAGAGACCCAGTACTTC. Translating it yields CASSQGRGEQETQYF.

This rearrangement joins TRBV9 to TRBJ1-2, with 7 bases aligning to TRBD1. The CDR3 spans 15 residues. V lost 3 bases, J lost 2 bases, and 7 bases stayed unmatched. Germline CDR1 and CDR2: SGDLS and YYNGEE. CDR3 in DNA: TGTGCCAGCAGCGAAGGGACAGTGGAAAACTATGGCTACACCTTC. Protein sequence: CASSEGTVENYGYTF.

This clone was counted a single time. The chain is built from TRBV5-1 and TRBJ1-2; TRBD1 agrees at 7 bases. V gave up 3 bases and J gave up 2 bases; unmatched junction bases: 1. CDR3 length: 13 amino acids. The germline V gene has CDR1 SGHRS and CDR2 YFSETQ. DNA for the CDR3: TGCGCCAGCAGCTCGGGACAGAACTATGGCTACACCTTC. Protein: CASSSGQNYGYTF.

The CDR3 loop is CASSLPGSYGYTF. The CDR3, as DNA: TGTGCCAGCAGCTTACCGGGATCCTATGGCTACACCTTC. This chain uses TRBV7-3 with TRBJ1-2; D ambiguous. CDR3 length: 13 amino acids. Germline V lookup: CDR1 SGHTA, CDR2 FQGTGA. Between the trimmed V and J ends, which lost 2 bases and 4 bases, there was a span of 8 bases.

This clone was detected once. In DNA, the CDR3 is TGTGCCAGCTCACCAACACAGGAGGGTGGCTACACCTTC. Translating gives CASSPTQEGGYTF. The chain employs TRBV18 and TRBJ1-2; perhaps TRBD1 as D (5 bases). The CDR3 has 13 amino acids. Germline lookup yields CDR1 KGHSH and CDR2 LQKENI. Between the trimmed V and J ends, which lost 2 bases and 7 bases, there was a span of 11 bases.

This clone has just a few counts. The gene calls are TRBV5-1 and TRBJ2-4, with a tentative D call TRBD1 (7 bases). This CDR3 is built from 16 residues. From germline, CDR1 is SGHRS and CDR2 YFSETQ. Trimming cost V 3 bases and J 3 bases, with 16 bases left between them. Here the CDR3 DNA reads TGCGCCAGCAGCTGGGGGGACAGTCGCGGCAAAAACATTCAGTACTTC. Amino acid sequence: CASSWGDSRGKNIQYF.

Points on this clone: An end of the junction does not agree with germline; a read error may underlie this. The chain employs TRBV7-9 and TRBJ1-1, with unresolved D. The length of the CDR3 is 16 residues. Germline assignment: CDR1 SEHNR and CDR2 FQNEAQ (reference sequence). The CDR3 protein is CASSLAVVLGNPEAFF. Here the CDR3 DNA reads TGTGCCAGCAGCTTAGCCGTGGTTCTCGGGAACCCTGAAGCTTTCTTT. The full variable domain, completed using reference TRBV7-9 and TRBJ1-1, is DTGVSQNPRHKITKRGQNVTFRCDPISEHNRLYWYRQTLGQGPEFLTYFQNEAQLEKSRLLSDRFSAERPKGSFSTLEIQRTEQGDSAMYLCASSLAVVLGNPEAFFGQGTRLTVV.

V gene TRBV5-4 combines with J gene TRBJ2-3; 7 bases map to TRBD1. Germline CDR1 and CDR2: SGHNT and YYREEE (reference sequence). The CDR3 spans 16 residues. J lost 0 bases, V lost 0 bases, and 4 bases had no gene match. The CDR3 DNA is TGTGCCAGCAGCTTGGCCTACAGGGGTAGCACAGATACGCAGTATTTT. Amino acid sequence: CASSLAYRGSTDTQYF. The whole variable domain, filled in from reference TRBV5-4 and TRBJ2-3, reads ETGVTQSPTHLIKTRGQQVTLRCSSQSGHNTVSWYQQALGQGPQFIFQYYREEENGRGNFPPRFSGLQFPNYSSELNVNALELDDSALYLCASSLAYRGSTDTQYFGPGTRLTVL.

This clone has a handful of counts. This chain joins TRBV5-6 and TRBJ1-6; possibly TRBD1 for D (6 bases). From germline, CDR1 is SGHDT and CDR2 YYEEEE. The ends were cut back, 4 bases at V and 4 bases at J, with 12 bases in the middle. This CDR3 is 15 amino acids long. In nucleotides, the CDR3 is TGTGCCAGCAGCAGCAGACAGGCTTATAATTCACCCCTCCACTTT. Translation: CASSSRQAYNSPLHF.

The V call is TRBV5-1, the J call TRBJ2-4, with 11 bases lining up with TRBD2. CDR1 is SGHRS, CDR2 YFSETQ, per germline. CDR3 length: 15 residues. J lost 1 base, V lost 3 bases, and 0 bases had no gene match. The CDR3 is CASSSSGGAKNIQYF. Written as DNA, the CDR3 is TGCGCCAGCAGCTCTAGCGGGGGGGCCAAAAACATTCAGTACTTC.

The chain recombines TRBV6-4 with TRBJ2-1; 10 bases match TRBD2. The CDR3 is made up of 13 amino acids. Germline V gene data show CDR1 as MRHNA and CDR2 as SNTAGT. V lost 4 bases, J lost 15 bases, and 9 bases stayed unmatched. The CDR3 DNA reads as TGTGCCAGCAGTGCAGAGCGGGGGGGCCGCGCGTTCTTC. This codes for CASSAERGGRAFF.

This chain joins TRBV4-1 and TRBJ2-7, with 7 bases lining up with TRBD1. Germline V gene sequence: CDR1 MGHRA, CDR2 YSYEKL. V shed 4 bases, J shed 7 bases, and the junction held 10 bases outside the gene matches. The CDR3 covers 14 residues. DNA for the CDR3: TGCGCCAGCAGCCTACCGGGACAGTCTAAGGAGCAGTACTTC. Its translation: CASSLPGQSKEQYF.

This rearrangement joins TRBV18 to TRBJ1-4, with a weak D call TRBD1 (5 bases). CDR1 is KGHSH and CDR2 is LQKENI in the germline V gene. V lost 2 bases and J 7 bases, leaving 14 bases between the germline ends. The CDR3 covers 15 residues. The CDR3 protein is CASSPVAGLGEKLFF. DNA for the CDR3: TGTGCCAGCTCACCAGTAGCAGGGTTGGGTGAAAAACTGTTTTTT. Full variable domain (remainder filled in from reference TRBV18 and TRBJ1-4): NAGVMQNPRHLVRRRGQEARLRCSPMKGHSHVYWYRQLPEEGLKFMVYLQKENIIDESGMPKERFSAEFPKEGPSILRIQQVVRGDSAAYFCASSPVAGLGEKLFFGSGTQLSVL.

The rearrangement links TRBV29-1 to TRBJ2-7, with 8 bases identical to TRBD1. The V and J ends lost 4 bases and 3 bases, in that order; junction bases with no gene match: 8. The CDR3 contains 14 residues. Germline values: CDR1 SQVTM, CDR2 ANQGSEA. The CDR3 is CSVGRGTGSYEQYF. CDR3 sequence (DNA): TGCAGCGTTGGGAGAGGGACAGGAAGCTACGAGCAGTACTTC.

The chain combines TRBV3-1 (or the pseudogene TRBV3-2) with TRBJ2-3; 8 bases match TRBD2. Germline-derived CDR1 and CDR2 are LGHDT and YNNKEL (reference sequence). Trimming took 1 base from V and 3 from J; bases not matched to a gene: 15. This CDR3 is built from 19 residues. The chain's CDR3 is CASSQAGTRRSGWTDTQYF. The CDR3 coding sequence is TGTGCCAGCAGCCAAGCCGGGACTAGGAGATCGGGCTGGACAGATACGCAGTATTTT.

The gene calls are TRBV5-5 and TRBJ1-2, with a weak D call TRBD1 (5 bases). From germline, CDR1 is SGHKS and CDR2 YYEKEE (reference sequence). Trimming took 1 base from V and 7 from J, leaving 14 bases between them. This CDR3 is 14 amino acids long. As DNA, the CDR3 is TGTGCCAGCAGCTTGACAGGAGGGGCGGTTGGCTACACCTTC. Its protein product is CASSLTGGAVGYTF.

The chain combines TRBV28 with TRBJ2-5, with TRBD1 matching 9 bases. This CDR3 spans 16 amino acids. V shed 2 bases and J 5 bases; nucleotides not matched to a gene: 9. CDR1 and CDR2 (germline): MDHEN, SYDVKM. In DNA, the CDR3 is TGTGCCAGCAGTTTAAGGACAGGGGATCCCCGGGAGACCCAGTACTTC. It is translated as CASSLRTGDPRETQYF.

This chain uses TRBV4-3 with TRBJ1-4; the match to TRBD1 covers 8 bases. The trim removed 5 bases at V and 7 bases at J, leaving 9 bases unmatched. CDR3 length: 15 residues. Germline assignment: CDR1 LGHNA and CDR2 YSLEER. The CDR3: CASSTSDRAGEKLFF. CDR3 coding DNA: TGCGCCAGCAGCACCTCGGACAGGGCGGGTGAAAAACTGTTTTTT.

Written as DNA, the CDR3 is TGCGCCAGCAGACTACACGGGGGGTTAGGGGAGACCCAGTACTTC. Amino acids: CASRLHGGLGETQYF. The J gene is TRBJ2-5, the V gene TRBV23-1; TRBD2 matches 7 bases. TRBV23-1 is an ORF; its function is uncertain. V lost 6 bases and J lost 5; bases outside the gene matches: 12. The CDR3 has 15 residues.

This clone appeared a few times. The chain uses TRBV3-1 (or the pseudogene TRBV3-2) and TRBJ1-6; D may be TRBD1 (5 bases). Germline CDR1 is LGHDT and CDR2 is YNNKEL (reference sequence). The CDR3 has 13 residues. The germline V and J ends were trimmed by 0 bases and 10 bases, with 7 bases remaining between them. CDR3 in DNA: TGTGCCAGCAGCCAAGACAGGGTCTCACCCCTCCACTTT. It is translated as CASSQDRVSPLHF.

The chain is built from TRBV19 and TRBJ2-4, with D perhaps TRBD2 (5 bases). The CDR3 has 14 residues. The germline V and J ends were trimmed by 4 bases and 4 bases, with 11 bases remaining between them. Germline loops: CDR1 LNHDA, CDR2 SQIVND (reference sequence). CDR3 in amino acids: CASSSRDLKNIQYF. The CDR3 DNA follows: TGTGCCAGTAGTAGCCGGGATCTGAAAAACATTCAGTACTTC.

This chain links TRBV3-1 (or the pseudogene TRBV3-2) with TRBJ1-1; TRBD1 might be the D (6 bases). Germline-derived CDR1 and CDR2 are LGHDT and YNNKEL (reference sequence). V shed 0 bases and J shed 2 bases, with 19 bases lying between them. The CDR3 spans 18 residues. The CDR3 spells CASSQEPRGLGGNTEAFF. The CDR3 DNA is TGTGCCAGCAGCCAAGAGCCCAGGGGATTGGGTGGAAACACTGAAGCTTTCTTT.

This chain uses TRBV2 with TRBJ2-3, with D tentatively TRBD2 (6 bases). Trimming removed 8 bases at V and 6 bases at J, with 12 bases between. Looked up from germline, CDR1 is SNHLY and CDR2 is FYNNEI. The CDR3 consists of 12 residues. CDR3 protein: CASGTSSDTQYF. For the CDR3, the DNA is TGTGCCAGCGGGACTTCCTCGGATACGCAGTATTTT.

The V gene is TRBV28, the J gene TRBJ2-3; 7 bases map to TRBD2. CDR3 size: 15 residues. Unmatched junction bases numbered 12, after V lost 7 bases and J lost 5 bases. CDR1 MDHEN and CDR2 SYDVKM come from the germline V gene. CDR3 region: CASNPTLALIDTQYF. The CDR3 DNA sequence: TGTGCCAGCAATCCTACACTAGCGCTGATAGATACGCAGTATTTT.